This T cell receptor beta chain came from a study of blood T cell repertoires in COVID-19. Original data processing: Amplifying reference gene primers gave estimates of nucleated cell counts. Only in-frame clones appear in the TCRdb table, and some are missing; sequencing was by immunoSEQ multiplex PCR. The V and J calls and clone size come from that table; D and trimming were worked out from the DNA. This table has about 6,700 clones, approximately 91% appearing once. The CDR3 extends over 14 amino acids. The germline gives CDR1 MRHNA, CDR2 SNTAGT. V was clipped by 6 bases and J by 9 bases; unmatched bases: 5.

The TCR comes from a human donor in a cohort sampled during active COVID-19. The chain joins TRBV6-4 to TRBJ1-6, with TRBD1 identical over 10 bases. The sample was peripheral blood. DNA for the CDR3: TGTGCCAGCAGCGCGGACAGGGGGGCTTCACCCCTCCACTTT. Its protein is CASSADRGASPLHF.